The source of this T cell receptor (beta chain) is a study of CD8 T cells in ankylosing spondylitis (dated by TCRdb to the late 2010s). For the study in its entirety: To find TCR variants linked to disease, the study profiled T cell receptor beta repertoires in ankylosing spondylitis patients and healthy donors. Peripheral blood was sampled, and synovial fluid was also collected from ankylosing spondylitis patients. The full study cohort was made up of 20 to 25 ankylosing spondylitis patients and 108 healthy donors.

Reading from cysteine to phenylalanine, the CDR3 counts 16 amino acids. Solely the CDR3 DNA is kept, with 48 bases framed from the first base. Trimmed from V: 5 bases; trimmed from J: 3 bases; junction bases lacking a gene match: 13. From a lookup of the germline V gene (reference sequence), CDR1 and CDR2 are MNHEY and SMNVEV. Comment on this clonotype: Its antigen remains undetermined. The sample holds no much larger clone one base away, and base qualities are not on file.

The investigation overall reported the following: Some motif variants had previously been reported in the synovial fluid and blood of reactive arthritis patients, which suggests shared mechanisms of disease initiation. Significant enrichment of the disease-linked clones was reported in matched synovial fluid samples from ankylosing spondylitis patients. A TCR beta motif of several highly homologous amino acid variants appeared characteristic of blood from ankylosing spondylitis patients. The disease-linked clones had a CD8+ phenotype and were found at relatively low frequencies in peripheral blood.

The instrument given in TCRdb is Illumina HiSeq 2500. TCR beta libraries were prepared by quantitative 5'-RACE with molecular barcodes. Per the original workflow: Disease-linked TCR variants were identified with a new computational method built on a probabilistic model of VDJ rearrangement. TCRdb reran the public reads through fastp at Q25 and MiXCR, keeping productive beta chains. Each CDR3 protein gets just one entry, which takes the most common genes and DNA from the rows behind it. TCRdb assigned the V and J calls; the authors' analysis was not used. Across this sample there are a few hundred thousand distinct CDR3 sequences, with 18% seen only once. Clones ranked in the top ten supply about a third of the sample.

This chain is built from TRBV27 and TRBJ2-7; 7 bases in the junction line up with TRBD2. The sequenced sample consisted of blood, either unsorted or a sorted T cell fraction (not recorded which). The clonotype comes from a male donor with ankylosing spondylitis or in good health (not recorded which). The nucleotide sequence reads TGTGCCAGCAGTCAGGTAGTAGCGGGCCAAGACTACGAGCAGTACTTC. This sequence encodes CASSQVVAGQDYEQYF.